This paragraph covers one T cell receptor beta chain sequence. Its antigen is undetermined. The germline V and J ends were trimmed by 6 bases and 0 bases, with 12 bases remaining between them. Germline assignment: CDR1 MNHEY and CDR2 SVGEGT. The CDR3 contains 15 residues. This entry is derived from a study of T-cell reconstitution after alpha-beta-depleted transplantation in children. Unique molecular identifiers were built into the TCRbeta library. One entry per CDR3 protein results from TCRdb running MiXCR on the PCR reads. The sample holds approximately 120,000 distinct CDR3 sequences, 8.5% to 10% seen once. Study conclusions and caveats: Expanded graft clones, several hundred of them, were reportedly the source of alpha-beta T cells about two months after transplant. A year had passed since transplant, and T-cell counts and diversity by then came mostly from newly produced T cells. At day 60, the high TCRbeta diversity found in some patients originated from recipient T cells and thymic progenitors that had survived.

This sequence joins TRBV6-2 or TRBV6-3 and TRBJ1-5, with D possibly being TRBD1 (5 bases). The clonotype was recovered from a girl under three years old who had a stem cell transplant for combined immunodeficiency, so the T cells may come from the graft donor. The sequences come from PBMCs, mostly from graft donor cells, collected 180 days after TCRalphabeta/CD19-depleted stem cell transplant. The CDR3 region is CASRDSFNSNQPQHF. Here the CDR3 DNA reads TGTGCCAGCAGAGACAGTTTCAATAGCAATCAGCCCCAGCATTTT.